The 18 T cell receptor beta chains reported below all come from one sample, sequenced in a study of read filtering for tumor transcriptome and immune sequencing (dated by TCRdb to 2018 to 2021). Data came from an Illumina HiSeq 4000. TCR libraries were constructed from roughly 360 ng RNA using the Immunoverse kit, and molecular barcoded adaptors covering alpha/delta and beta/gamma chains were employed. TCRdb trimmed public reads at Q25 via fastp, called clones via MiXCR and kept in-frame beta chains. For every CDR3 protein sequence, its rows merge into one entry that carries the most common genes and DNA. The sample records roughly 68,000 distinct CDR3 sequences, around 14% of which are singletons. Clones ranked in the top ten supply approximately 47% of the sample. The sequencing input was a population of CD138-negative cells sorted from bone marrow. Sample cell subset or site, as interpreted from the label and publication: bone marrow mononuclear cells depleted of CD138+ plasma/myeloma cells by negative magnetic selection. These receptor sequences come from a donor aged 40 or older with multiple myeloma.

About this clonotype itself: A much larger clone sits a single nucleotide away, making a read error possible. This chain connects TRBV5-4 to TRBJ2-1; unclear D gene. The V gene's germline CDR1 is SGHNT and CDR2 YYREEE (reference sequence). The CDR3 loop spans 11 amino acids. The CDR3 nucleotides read TGTGCCAGCAGCTTGGACAATGGGCAGTTCTTC. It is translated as CASSLDNGQFF.

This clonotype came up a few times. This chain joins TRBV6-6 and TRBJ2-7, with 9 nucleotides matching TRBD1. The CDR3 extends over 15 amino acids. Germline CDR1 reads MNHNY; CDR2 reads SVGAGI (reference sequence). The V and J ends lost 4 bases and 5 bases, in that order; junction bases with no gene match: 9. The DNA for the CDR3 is TGTGCCAGCAGTTCCCCCGGGACAGGGAGGCACGAGCAGTACTTC. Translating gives CASSSPGTGRHEQYF.

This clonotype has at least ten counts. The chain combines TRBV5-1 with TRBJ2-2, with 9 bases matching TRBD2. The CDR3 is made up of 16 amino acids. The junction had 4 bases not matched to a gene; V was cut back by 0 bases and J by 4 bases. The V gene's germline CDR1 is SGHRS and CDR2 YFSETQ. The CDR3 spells CASSLGLAGSTGELFF. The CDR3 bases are TGCGCCAGCAGCTTGGGTCTAGCGGGAAGCACCGGGGAGCTGTTTTTT.

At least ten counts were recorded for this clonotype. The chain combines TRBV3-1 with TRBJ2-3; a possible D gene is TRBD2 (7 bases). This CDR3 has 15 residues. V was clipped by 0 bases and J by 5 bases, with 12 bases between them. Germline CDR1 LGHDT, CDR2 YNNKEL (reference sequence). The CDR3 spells CASSQDPRGGDTQYF. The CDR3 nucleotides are TGTGCCAGCAGCCAAGACCCGAGGGGGGGAGATACGCAGTATTTT.

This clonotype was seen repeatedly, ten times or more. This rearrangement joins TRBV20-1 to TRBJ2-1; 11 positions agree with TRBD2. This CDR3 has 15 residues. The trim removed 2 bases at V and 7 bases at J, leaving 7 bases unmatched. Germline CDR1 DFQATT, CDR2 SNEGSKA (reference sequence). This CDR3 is CSARPLAGVFNEQFF. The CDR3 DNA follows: TGCAGTGCTAGACCACTAGCGGGAGTTTTTAATGAGCAGTTCTTC.

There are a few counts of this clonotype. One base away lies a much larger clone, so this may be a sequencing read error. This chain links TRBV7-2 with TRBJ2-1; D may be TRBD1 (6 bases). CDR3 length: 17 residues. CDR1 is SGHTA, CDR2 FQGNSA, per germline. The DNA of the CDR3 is TGTGCCAGCGGCTTAACCCACGACAGGTCCCCTGGCAATGAGCAGTTCTTC. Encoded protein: CASGLTHDRSPGNEQFF.

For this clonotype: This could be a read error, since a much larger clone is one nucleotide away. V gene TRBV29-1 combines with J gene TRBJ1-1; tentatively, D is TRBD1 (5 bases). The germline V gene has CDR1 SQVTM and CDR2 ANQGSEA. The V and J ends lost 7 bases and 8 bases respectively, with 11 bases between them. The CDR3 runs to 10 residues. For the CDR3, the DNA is TGCAGCGATCGTGAGGGGGAAGCTTTCTTT. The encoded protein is CSDREGEAFF.

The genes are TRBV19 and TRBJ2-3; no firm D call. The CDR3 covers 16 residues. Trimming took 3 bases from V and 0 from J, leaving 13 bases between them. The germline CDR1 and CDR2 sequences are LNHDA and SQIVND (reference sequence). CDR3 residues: CASSMSQTASTDTQYF. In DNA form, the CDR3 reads TGTGCCAGTAGTATGTCACAAACAGCTAGCACAGATACGCAGTATTTT.

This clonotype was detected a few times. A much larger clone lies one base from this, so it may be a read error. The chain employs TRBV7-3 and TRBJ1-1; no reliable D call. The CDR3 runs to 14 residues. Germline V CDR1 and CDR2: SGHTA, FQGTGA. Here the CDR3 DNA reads TGTGCCAGCAGCTTAGGAGGAGGGAACACTGAAGCTTCCTTT. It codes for CASSLGGGNTEASF.

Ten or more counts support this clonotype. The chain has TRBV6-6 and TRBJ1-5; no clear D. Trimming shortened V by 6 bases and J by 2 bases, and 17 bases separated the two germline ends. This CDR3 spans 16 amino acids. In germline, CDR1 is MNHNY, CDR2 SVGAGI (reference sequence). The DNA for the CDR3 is TGTGCCAGCAGACCCGGTTCCGGGTTAGGCAATCAGCCCCAGCATTTT. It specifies CASRPGSGLGNQPQHF.

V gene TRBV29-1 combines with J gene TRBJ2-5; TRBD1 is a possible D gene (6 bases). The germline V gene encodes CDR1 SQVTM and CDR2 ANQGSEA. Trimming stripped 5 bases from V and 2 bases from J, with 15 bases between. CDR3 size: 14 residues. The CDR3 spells CSVSAGAGQETQYF. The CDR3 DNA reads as TGCAGCGTTTCCGCAGGGGCCGGACAAGAGACCCAGTACTTC. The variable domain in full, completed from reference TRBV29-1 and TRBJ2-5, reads SAVISQKPSRDICQRGTSLTIQCQVDSQVTMMFWYRQQPGQSLTLIATANQGSEATYESGFVIDKFPISRPNLTFSTLTVSNMSPEDSSIYLCSVSAGAGQETQYFGPGTRLLVL.

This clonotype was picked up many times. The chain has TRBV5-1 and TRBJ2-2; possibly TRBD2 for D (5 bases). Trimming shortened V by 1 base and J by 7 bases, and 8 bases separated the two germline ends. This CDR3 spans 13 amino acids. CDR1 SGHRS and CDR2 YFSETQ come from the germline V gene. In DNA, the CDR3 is TGCGCCAGCAGCTTGCGGGAAGGCGGGGAGCTGTTTTTT. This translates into CASSLREGGELFF. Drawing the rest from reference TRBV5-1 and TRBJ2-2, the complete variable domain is KAGVTQTPRYLIKTRGQQVTLSCSPISGHRSVSWYQQTPGQGLQFLFEYFSETQRNKGNFPGRFSGRQFSNSRSEMNVSTLELGDSALYLCASSLREGGELFFGEGSRLTVL.

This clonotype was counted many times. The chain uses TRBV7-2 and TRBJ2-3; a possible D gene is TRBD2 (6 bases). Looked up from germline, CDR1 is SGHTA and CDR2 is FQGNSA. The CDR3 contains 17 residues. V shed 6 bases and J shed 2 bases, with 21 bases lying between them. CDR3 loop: CASSDRVGSGITDTQYF. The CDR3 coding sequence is TGTGCCAGCAGTGACCGCGTGGGTAGCGGAATCACAGATACGCAGTATTTT.

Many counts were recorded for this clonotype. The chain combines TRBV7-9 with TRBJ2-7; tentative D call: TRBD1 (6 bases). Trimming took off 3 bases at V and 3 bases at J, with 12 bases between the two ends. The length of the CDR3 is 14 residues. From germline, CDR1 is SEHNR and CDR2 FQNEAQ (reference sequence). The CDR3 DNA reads TGTGCCAGCAGCTTCCTGGACAGAGGCTACGAGCAGTACTTC. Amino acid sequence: CASSFLDRGYEQYF.

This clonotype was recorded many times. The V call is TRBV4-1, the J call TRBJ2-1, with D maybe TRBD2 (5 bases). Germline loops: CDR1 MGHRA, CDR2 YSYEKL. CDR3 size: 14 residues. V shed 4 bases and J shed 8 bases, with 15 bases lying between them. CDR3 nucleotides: TGCGCCAGCAGCCGTATTGAGGGTAGCGATGAGCAGTTCTTC. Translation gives CASSRIEGSDEQFF.

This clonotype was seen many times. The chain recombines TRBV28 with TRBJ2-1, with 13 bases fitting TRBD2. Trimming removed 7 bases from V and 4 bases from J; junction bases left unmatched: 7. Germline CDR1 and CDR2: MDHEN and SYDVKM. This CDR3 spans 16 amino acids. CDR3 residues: CASKVTSGRLYNEQFF. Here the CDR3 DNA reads TGTGCCAGCAAAGTGACTAGCGGGAGGTTGTACAATGAGCAGTTCTTC.

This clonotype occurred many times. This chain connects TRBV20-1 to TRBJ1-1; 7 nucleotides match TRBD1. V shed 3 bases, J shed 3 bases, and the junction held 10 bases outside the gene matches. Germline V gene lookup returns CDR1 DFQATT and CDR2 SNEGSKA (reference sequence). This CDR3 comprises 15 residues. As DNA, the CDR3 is TGCAGTGCTAGCGGGGGGGGACAGTCGGACACTGAAGCTTTCTTT. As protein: CSASGGGQSDTEAFF.

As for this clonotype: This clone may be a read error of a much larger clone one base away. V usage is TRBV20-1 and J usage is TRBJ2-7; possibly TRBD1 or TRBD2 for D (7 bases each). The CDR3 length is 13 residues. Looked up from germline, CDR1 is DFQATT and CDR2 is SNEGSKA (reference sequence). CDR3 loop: CSTSDRVIGEQYF. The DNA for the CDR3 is TGCAGTACTAGCGACAGGGTGATAGGGGAGCAGTACTTC.